This T cell receptor beta chain was sequenced for a study of T cell responses to AZD1222 COVID-19 vaccine. Generated by immunoSEQ multiplex PCR, the TCRdb table keeps only in-frame clones and is missing some. Counted here are roughly 50,000 clones, 89% occurring once; the ten biggest clones make up around 2%. V was pared by 4 bases and J by 5 bases, with 15 bases between. This CDR3 spans 15 amino acids. Germline-derived CDR1 and CDR2 are LGHDT and YNNKEL (reference sequence). The material sequenced was peripheral blood, taken on day 0 of AZD1222 vaccination. This receptor was obtained from an adult in good health. This chain links TRBV3-1 (or the pseudogene TRBV3-2) with TRBJ2-1; possibly TRBD1 for D (5 bases). CDR3 protein: CASSPDPFRDNEQFF. DNA for the CDR3: TGTGCCAGCAGCCCAGACCCGTTCAGGGACAATGAGCAGTTCTTC.